The entry that follows covers one TCR beta chain sequence. This sample is part of a study of blood T cell repertoires in COVID-19. The wider study: Sites across the United States, Italy and Spain contributed samples from acute and convalescent COVID-19.

Between the trimmed V and J ends, which lost 1 base and 4 bases, there was a span of 10 bases. Germline loops: CDR1 SGHRS, CDR2 YFSETQ. The CDR3 runs 14 residues. Some clones are missing from TCRdb's copy, which holds only in-frame ones; the method was immunoSEQ multiplex PCR. In the table there are 350,000 to 400,000 clones, around 89% of which are singletons. The specimen was peripheral blood. The receptor was derived from a man younger than 30 with active or convalescent COVID-19. The chain combines TRBV5-1 with TRBJ2-3, with D tentatively TRBD2 (5 bases). The CDR3 spells CASSLQEVPDTQYF. CDR3 DNA sequence: TGCGCCAGCAGCTTGCAGGAGGTCCCAGATACGCAGTATTTT.